One TCR beta chain is described in this entry. The junction departs from germline at one end; a sequencing error may be responsible. The template for TCR beta VDJ and CDR3 sequence profiling was genomic DNA. TCRdb re-called the reads through MiXCR, storing one row per CDR3 protein. This sample yields some 410,000 distinct CDR3 sequences, of which roughly 64% are seen a single time; under 5% belongs to the top ten. This specimen comes from a study of CD8+CD57+ T cells in acquired aplastic anemia. The CDR3 is 11 residues long. Germline V gene lookup returns CDR1 SGHRS and CDR2 YFSETQ. The clonotype was recovered from a human donor in good health, serving as a control. The sequenced material came from sorted CD4+, CD8+, or CD8+CD57+ T cells (not recorded which) from PBMCs. The chain uses TRBV5-1 and TRBJ1-2; the D gene is possibly TRBD1 (5 bases). The CDR3 DNA follows: TGCGCCAGCAGCTCCGGACTAGCGGGGGCCTTC. Translating it yields CASSSGLAGAF.